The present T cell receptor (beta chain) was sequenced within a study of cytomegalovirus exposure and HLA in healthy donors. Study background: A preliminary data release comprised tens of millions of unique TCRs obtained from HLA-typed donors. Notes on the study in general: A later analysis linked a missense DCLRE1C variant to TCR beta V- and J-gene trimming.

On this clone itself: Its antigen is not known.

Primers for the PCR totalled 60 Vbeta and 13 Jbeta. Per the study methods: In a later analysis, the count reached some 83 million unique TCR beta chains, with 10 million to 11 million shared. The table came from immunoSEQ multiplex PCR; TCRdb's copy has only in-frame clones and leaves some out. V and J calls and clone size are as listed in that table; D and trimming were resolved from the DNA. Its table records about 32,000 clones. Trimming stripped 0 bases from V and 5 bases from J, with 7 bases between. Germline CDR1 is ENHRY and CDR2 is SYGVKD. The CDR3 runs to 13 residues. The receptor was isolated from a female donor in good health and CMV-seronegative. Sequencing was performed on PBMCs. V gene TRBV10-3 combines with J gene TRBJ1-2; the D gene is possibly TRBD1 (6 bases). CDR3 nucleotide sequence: TGTGCCATCAGTGAGTCGGACAGATATGGCTACACCTTC. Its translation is CAISESDRYGYTF.